This T cell receptor (beta chain) came from a study of blood T cell repertoires in COVID-19. For the study at large: Samples representing acute and convalescent COVID-19 were sourced from the United States, Italy and Spain. Sample material is recorded as cDNA or gDNA derived from T cells, B-cell-depleted T cells, or PBMCs.

In the original processing: Reference gene primers were amplified, and this amplification served to estimate nucleated cell counts. Measured with immunoSEQ multiplex PCR; TCRdb has only the in-frame clones, and not every one. For V, J and clone size, that table is used; D and trimming come from the DNA. The table lists some 69,000 clones, 60% to 80% of them singletons. The CDR3 is made up of 14 amino acids. CDR1 and CDR2 (germline): LNHDA, SQIVND (reference sequence). The V gene lost 7 bases and the J gene lost 1 base, with 13 bases spanning the gap. The chain recombines TRBV19 with TRBJ2-5; maybe TRBD1 (5 bases). The sequencing sample was made of peripheral blood. This TCR was recovered from a man in his sixties with acute or convalescent COVID-19. Written as DNA, the CDR3 is TGTGCCAGTAAGGTTTCGACAGTCCAAGAGACCCAGTACTTC. Translated, it gives CASKVSTVQETQYF.